Listed below are T cell receptor beta chains from one sample, sequenced in a study of molecular identifiers for immune sequencing clone quantification. TCRdb re-called the PCR reads with MiXCR, one entry per CDR3 protein. The sample lists about 640,000 distinct CDR3 sequences, about 20% seen once, with 0.85% in the top ten. The sequenced sample was naive CD8+ T cells from blood, with Jurkat cell RNA spiked in. These receptors all stem from a human donor in good health. Some libraries in this study had Jurkat cell RNA spiked in. Each CDR3 is given with its conserved first and last residue. A D gene is named only where the DNA matches it firmly. Expanded clones are given a class, and other clones once, few, many or no size at all.

abundance,v_gene,j_gene,d_gene,CDR3aa,CDR3nt
NA,TRBV29-1,TRBJ2-7,TRBD2,CSVETSGRMSSYEQYF,TGCAGCGTTGAAACTAGCGGGAGGATGAGTAGCTACGAGCAGTACTTC
few,TRBV9,TRBJ1-2,NA,CASSVGDTRGNYGYTF,TGTGCCAGCAGCGTAGGGGACACCCGAGGAAACTATGGCTACACCTTC
many,TRBV28,TRBJ2-7,NA,CASSLYQGVGEQYF,TGTGCCAGCAGTTTATACCAGGGAGTGGGCGAGCAGTACTTC
NA,TRBV9,TRBJ1-1,NA,CASSDILHTEAFF,TGTGCCAGCAGCGATATACTGCACACTGAAGCTTTCTTT
few,TRBV20-1,TRBJ2-1,TRBD2,CSANMGLADTSSYNEQFF,TGCAGTGCTAATATGGGACTAGCGGATACAAGCTCCTACAATGAGCAGTTCTTC
few,TRBV7-9,TRBJ2-1,TRBD2,CASSSPDERLAVAVGEQFF,TGTGCCAGCAGCTCCCCGGACGAGAGACTAGCTGTAGCGGTTGGGGAGCAGTTCTTC
NA,TRBV20-1,TRBJ2-7,TRBD2,CSAPKLAGGREQYF,TGCAGTGCACCTAAACTAGCGGGAGGGCGTGAGCAGTACTTC
many,TRBV20-1,TRBJ2-7,NA,CSARDLKAYEQYF,TGCAGTGCTAGGGACTTAAAGGCCTACGAGCAGTACTTC
few,TRBV19,TRBJ2-7,NA,CASRLLATSYEQYF,TGTGCCAGCCGACTCCTAGCGACCTCCTACGAGCAGTACTTC
few,TRBV6-2/TRBV6-3,TRBJ1-4,NA,CASSHAPRRRNEKLFF,TGTGCCAGCAGCCACGCCCCGAGGCGGAGGAATGAGAAACTGTTTTTT
many,TRBV29-1,TRBJ1-2,NA,CSVAGTVEVGSYTF,TGCAGCGTCGCGGGGACGGTAGAGGTTGGTAGCTACACCTTC
NA,TRBV9,TRBJ1-1,NA,CASSPLSRTEAFF,TGTGCCAGCAGCCCTTTGAGTCGGACTGAAGCTTTCTTT
NA,TRBV7-6,TRBJ2-1,TRBD2,CASSLAPGLARYNEQFF,TGTGCCAGCAGCTTAGCCCCGGGACTAGCGAGGTACAATGAGCAGTTCTTC
few,TRBV15,TRBJ2-7,TRBD1,CATSRILGTGGEQYF,TGTGCCACCAGCAGAATCCTCGGGACAGGGGGCGAGCAGTACTTC
many,TRBV28,TRBJ1-1,NA,CASSLLHGAGNTEAFF,TGTGCCAGCAGTTTATTACACGGGGCCGGGAACACTGAAGCTTTCTTT
NA,TRBV7-9,TRBJ1-1,TRBD1,CASRDRGNTEALF,TGTGCCAGCAGGGACAGGGGGAACACTGAAGCTCTCTTT
many,TRBV29-1,TRBJ1-4,TRBD1,CSVAGTGGEYEKLFF,TGCAGCGTAGCCGGCACAGGGGGCGAGTATGAAAAACTGTTTTTT
few,TRBV10-3,TRBJ2-1,TRBD1,CAISESYAGTGTGGHEQFF,TGTGCCATCAGTGAGTCTTATGCCGGGACGGGGACAGGGGGTCATGAGCAGTTCTTC
NA,TRBV27,TRBJ2-1,NA,CASSLVQPYLYNEQFF,TGTGCCAGCAGTTTAGTCCAGCCTTACCTCTACAATGAGCAGTTCTTC
NA,TRBV27,TRBJ2-3,TRBD2,CASRAGLGGHMGTDTQYF,TGTGCCAGCAGAGCGGGACTAGGAGGCCATATGGGCACAGATACGCAGTATTTT
many,TRBV2,TRBJ2-7,TRBD1,CASSDGQGADYEQYF,TGTGCCAGCAGTGACGGGCAGGGGGCCGACTACGAGCAGTACTTC
NA,TRBV28,TRBJ1-1,NA,CASSFLEGVVTEAFF,TGTGCCAGCAGTTTCCTGGAGGGGGTAGTCACTGAAGCTTTCTTT
NA,TRBV27,TRBJ2-7,NA,CASSPSTAMAYEQYF,TGTGCCAGCAGTCCCTCGACAGCCATGGCTTACGAGCAGTACTTC
few,TRBV24-1,TRBJ1-2,TRBD1,CATSDLGPGQGPPNYGYTF,TGTGCCACCAGTGATTTGGGTCCGGGACAGGGACCTCCTAACTATGGCTACACCTTC
few,TRBV27,TRBJ1-5,TRBD1,CASKTGGWPQHF,TGTGCCAGCAAGACAGGGGGCTGGCCCCAGCATTTT
NA,TRBV7-9,TRBJ1-1,NA,CASSPANGLQGLNTEAFF,TGTGCCAGCAGCCCCGCTAATGGTTTACAGGGATTGAACACTGAAGCTTTCTTT
many,TRBV19,TRBJ1-4,NA,CATTGVLNEKLFF,TGTGCCACCACCGGGGTCCTCAATGAAAAACTGTTTTTT
NA,TRBV27,TRBJ2-7,NA,CASSWTGGNYEQYF,TGTGCCAGCTCGTGGACTGGCGGGAACTACGAGCAGTACTTC
NA,TRBV6-2/TRBV6-3,TRBJ1-2,NA,CASSYWVSNDGYTF,TGTGCCAGCAGTTACTGGGTCTCAAATGATGGCTACACCTTC
many,TRBV7-8,TRBJ2-6,NA,CASSLRRPGYGANVLTF,TGTGCCAGCAGCTTACGCAGACCGGGGTACGGGGCCAACGTCCTGACTTTC
many,TRBV7-9,TRBJ1-1,NA,CASSWKSEAFF,TGTGCCAGCAGCTGGAAGTCTGAAGCTTTCTTT
many,TRBV9,TRBJ2-3,NA,CASSADRSTDTQYF,TGTGCCAGCAGCGCCGACAGGAGCACAGATACGCAGTATTTT
NA,TRBV27,TRBJ2-7,TRBD2,CASSLLVPSGRREQYF,TGTGCCAGCAGTTTATTAGTCCCTAGCGGGAGGAGGGAGCAGTACTTC
NA,TRBV28,TRBJ1-6,NA,CASRRLAVYNSPLHF,TGTGCCAGCAGGCGGTTGGCCGTCTATAATTCACCCCTCCACTTT
many,TRBV20-1,TRBJ2-7,NA,CSAKNIRSSYEQYF,TGCAGTGCTAAAAACATCAGGAGCTCCTACGAGCAGTACTTC
NA,TRBV11-2,TRBJ2-7,NA,CASSLDRELTYEQYF,TGTGCCAGCAGCTTAGACCGGGAGCTCACCTACGAGCAGTACTTC
many,TRBV6-2/TRBV6-3,TRBJ2-3,NA,CASSYGVKGTDTQYF,TGTGCCAGCAGTTACGGGGTAAAAGGGACAGATACGCAGTATTTT
many,TRBV20-1,TRBJ1-5,NA,CSAQAGLNSNQPQHF,TGCAGTGCCCAAGCGGGTCTAAATAGCAATCAGCCCCAGCATTTT
NA,TRBV5-4,TRBJ1-2,NA,CASSLISGESGYTF,TGTGCCAGCAGCTTGATTTCAGGGGAGAGCGGCTACACCTTC
NA,TRBV28,TRBJ1-3,NA,CASAPVTGITGNTIYF,TGTGCCAGTGCTCCCGTAACGGGGATCACTGGAAACACCATATATTTT
many,TRBV6-2/TRBV6-3,TRBJ2-1,TRBD2,CASRAGLAGGTYNEQFF,TGTGCCAGCAGAGCGGGACTAGCGGGGGGTACCTACAATGAGCAGTTCTTC
many,TRBV7-2,TRBJ1-1,TRBD1,CASSYTGTGLNTEAFF,TGTGCCAGCAGCTACACCGGGACAGGGTTGAACACTGAAGCTTTCTTT
few,TRBV2,TRBJ1-1,TRBD1,CASSEATGVEAFF,TGTGCCAGCAGTGAAGCGACAGGGGTTGAAGCTTTCTTT
many,TRBV28,TRBJ1-1,NA,CASSSSVWGNTEAFF,TGTGCCAGCAGTTCATCGGTATGGGGAAATACTGAAGCTTTCTTT
many,TRBV27,TRBJ2-7,TRBD2,CASSYLSGTYEQYF,TGTGCCAGCAGTTACCTAAGCGGGACCTACGAGCAGTACTTC
NA,TRBV2,TRBJ1-1,NA,CASSYKNTGAFF,TGTGCCAGCAGCTACAAGAACACTGGAGCTTTCTTT
NA,TRBV7-9,TRBJ2-7,NA,CASTLGISYERYF,TGTGCTAGCACGCTTGGAATCTCCTACGAGCGGTACTTC
NA,TRBV30,TRBJ1-2,NA,CAWTVTYGYTF,TGTGCCTGGACCGTGACCTATGGCTACACCTTC
many,TRBV12-3/TRBV12-4,TRBJ2-5,NA,CASSLYREETQYF,TGTGCCAGCAGTTTGTACAGGGAGGAGACCCAGTACTTC
NA,TRBV3-1,TRBJ2-7,NA,CASSRNLPGALTYEQYF,TGTGCCAGCAGCCGCAATTTACCAGGGGCGCTGACCTACGAGCAGTACTTC
many,TRBV6-2/TRBV6-3,TRBJ1-1,NA,CASSYSWPSNTEAFF,TGTGCCAGCAGTTACTCGTGGCCTTCGAACACTGAAGCTTTCTTT
many,TRBV10-3,TRBJ2-7,NA,CAIREGLAQYEQYF,TGTGCCATCAGGGAGGGACTCGCCCAATACGAGCAGTACTTC
many,TRBV4-1,TRBJ1-1,NA,CASSQIVSGGTEAFF,TGCGCCAGCAGCCAAATCGTTTCCGGGGGGACTGAAGCTTTCTTT
NA,TRBV4-1,TRBJ1-6,TRBD1,CASSQPGQASSYNSPLHF,TGCGCCAGCAGCCAACCGGGACAGGCCAGCTCCTATAATTCACCCCTCCACTTT
many,TRBV27,TRBJ2-3,NA,CASSQRQTDTQYF,TGTGCCAGCAGTCAACGACAGACAGATACGCAGTATTTT
few,TRBV5-1,TRBJ2-7,TRBD1,CASSLLSGGTYEQYF,TGCGCCAGCAGCTTGCTGTCAGGGGGCACCTACGAGCAGTACTTC
many,TRBV6-2/TRBV6-3,TRBJ2-2,NA,CASCIWNTGELFF,TGTGCCAGCTGTATCTGGAACACCGGGGAGCTGTTTTTT